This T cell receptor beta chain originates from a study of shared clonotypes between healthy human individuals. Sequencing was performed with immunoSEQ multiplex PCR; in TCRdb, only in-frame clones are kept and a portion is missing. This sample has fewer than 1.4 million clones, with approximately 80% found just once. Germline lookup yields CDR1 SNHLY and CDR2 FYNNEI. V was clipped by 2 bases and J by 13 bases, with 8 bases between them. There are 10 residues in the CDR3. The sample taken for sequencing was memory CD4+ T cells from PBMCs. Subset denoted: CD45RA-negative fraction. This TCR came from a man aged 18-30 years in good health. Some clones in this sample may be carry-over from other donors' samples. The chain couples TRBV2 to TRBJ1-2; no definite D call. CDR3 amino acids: CASSEPPPTF. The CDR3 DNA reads TGTGCCAGCAGTGAACCCCCCCCCACCTTC.